This T cell receptor (beta chain) was obtained from a study of blood T cell repertoires in COVID-19. Generated by immunoSEQ multiplex PCR, the TCRdb table keeps only in-frame clones and is missing some. Of under 75,000 clones detected, around 90% appear once; the ten largest clones hold about a fifth. Germline V gene lookup returns CDR1 MNHEY and CDR2 SVGEGT. This CDR3 has 18 amino acids. V shed 1 base, J shed 0 bases, and the junction held 7 bases outside the gene matches. This clone was detected only a few times. V gene TRBV6-2 or TRBV6-3 combines with J gene TRBJ2-3; 10 nucleotides agree with TRBD2. The specimen sequenced was peripheral blood. This clonotype was obtained from a woman older than 75 with active COVID-19. The CDR3 is CASSYLSLAGESTDTQYF. The CDR3 DNA follows: TGTGCCAGCAGTTACTTGTCGCTAGCGGGGGAGAGCACAGATACGCAGTATTTT.